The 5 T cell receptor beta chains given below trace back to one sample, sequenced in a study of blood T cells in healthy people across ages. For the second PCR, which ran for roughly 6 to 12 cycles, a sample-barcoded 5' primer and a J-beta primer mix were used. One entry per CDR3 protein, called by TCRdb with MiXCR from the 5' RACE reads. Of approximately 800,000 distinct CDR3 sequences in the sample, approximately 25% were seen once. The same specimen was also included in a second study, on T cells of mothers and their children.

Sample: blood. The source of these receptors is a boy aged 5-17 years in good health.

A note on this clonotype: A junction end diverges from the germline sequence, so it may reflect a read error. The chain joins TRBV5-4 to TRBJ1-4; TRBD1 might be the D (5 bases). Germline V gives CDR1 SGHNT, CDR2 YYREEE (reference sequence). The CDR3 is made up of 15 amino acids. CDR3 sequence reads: CASSLATATNEKLFF. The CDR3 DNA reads TGTGCCAGCAGTTTGGCGACAGCAACTAATGAAAAACTGTTTTTT.

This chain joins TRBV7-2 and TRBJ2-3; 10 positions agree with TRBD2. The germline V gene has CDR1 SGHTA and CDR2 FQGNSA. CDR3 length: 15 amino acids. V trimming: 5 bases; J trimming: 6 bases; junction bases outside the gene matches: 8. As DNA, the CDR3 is TGTGCCAGCAGCACCCAAGCGGGAGGGCCGGATACGCAGTATTTT. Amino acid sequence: CASSTQAGGPDTQYF. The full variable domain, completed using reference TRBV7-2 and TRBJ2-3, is GAGVSQSPSNKVTEKGKDVELRCDPISGHTALYWYRQSLGQGLEFLIYFQGNSAPDKSGLPSDRFSAERTGGSVSTLTIQRTQQEDSAVYLCASSTQAGGPDTQYFGPGTRLTVL.

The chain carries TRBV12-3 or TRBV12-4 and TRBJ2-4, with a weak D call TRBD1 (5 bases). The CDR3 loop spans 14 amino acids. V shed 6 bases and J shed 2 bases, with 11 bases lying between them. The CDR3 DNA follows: TGTGCCAGCAGCGCAGGGCTAACCAAAAACATTCAGTACTTC. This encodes CASSAGLTKNIQYF.

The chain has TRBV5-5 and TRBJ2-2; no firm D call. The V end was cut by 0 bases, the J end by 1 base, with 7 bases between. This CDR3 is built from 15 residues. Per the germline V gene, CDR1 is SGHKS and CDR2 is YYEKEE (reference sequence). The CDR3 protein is CASSLDTENTGELFF. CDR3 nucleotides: TGTGCCAGCAGCTTGGATACAGAGAACACCGGGGAGCTGTTTTTT.

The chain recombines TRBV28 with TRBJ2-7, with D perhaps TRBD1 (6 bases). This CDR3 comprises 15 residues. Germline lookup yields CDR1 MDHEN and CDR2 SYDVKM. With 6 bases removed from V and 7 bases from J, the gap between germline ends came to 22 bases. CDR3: CASRPDSRSVGEQYF. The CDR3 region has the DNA TGTGCCAGCAGACCGGACAGCCGGTCGGTGGGGGAGCAGTACTTC.